This T cell receptor (beta chain) was observed in a study of shared clonotypes between healthy human individuals. Concerning this clone: What it recognizes is unknown.

V lost 2 bases to trimming and J lost 6 bases, with 16 bases between them. This CDR3 region has 16 residues. Germline V lookup: CDR1 MNHNS, CDR2 SASEGT. The protocol was immunoSEQ multiplex PCR, while the TCRdb copy is restricted to in-frame clones and leaves out a portion. The data contain 2.5 million or so clones, 90% to 95% of them seen just once; the ten biggest clones take up 0.14%. General study results and limits: Rarefaction analysis demonstrated incomplete sorted-subset sequencing notwithstanding large depth.

The chain couples TRBV6-1 to TRBJ2-2; D is ambiguous. Sequencing was carried out using naive CD4+ T cells sorted from blood. Subset noted: CD45RA+ positively selected. This sequence was found in a man aged 18 to 29 in good health. For the CDR3, the DNA is TGTGCCAGCAGTGAATCCCCGGGCGCTCCGGCCGGGGAGCTGTTTTTT. Its translation is CASSESPGAPAGELFF.